The present entry profiles one TCR beta chain with its context. This clone's antigen is unknown. The input lacks base qualities; no much larger clone sits a single base away. The data were taken from a study of cytomegalovirus exposure and HLA in healthy donors (dated by TCRdb to 2017 to 2019). Regarding the complete study: According to an earlier analysis of around 600 of the donors, some 180 million T cells yielded some 110 million unique TCR beta sequences and approximately 300 Gb of sequence data. An early release covering just under 650 HLA-typed donors comprised 250 to 350 gigabases of sequencing data and approximately 80 million unique TCR sequences. The genetic ancestry cluster associated with self-reported Caucasian donors included about 81% of the 398 genotyped donors. The study was designed to test whether signatures of past pathogen exposure could be identified by cataloging public T cell receptors. The study profiled the T cell repertoires of 666 subjects by immunosequencing and related them to cytomegalovirus serostatus. Along with the approximately 700-subject first cohort, a separate validation cohort of over a hundred different subjects was used. The study combined high-throughput TCR immunosequencing, statistical association of individual TCRs with disease status, and machine learning to predict cytomegalovirus infection status. A later analysis re-analyzed previously published TCR beta repertoires from several hundred donors and added high-resolution HLA genotyping to study TCR occurrence patterns. In the later analysis, no new phenotypic data were used to find candidate immune exposures; instead, reliance was placed on TCR beta sequences and their occurrence across donors. An earlier analysis of approximately 640 of the donors applied high-throughput TCR beta sequencing to assess whether each TCR beta V gene segment acted as functional or pseudogenic. Donor age, sex, ethnicity and CMV serostatus were compiled together with the repertoire data. A later genetic analysis used genome-wide SNP genotypes for about 65% of the 666 donors, treating that subset as a discovery cohort. Every repertoire in the discovery cohort had been generated on one and the same sequencing platform. HLA typing included class I and class II loci at four-digit resolution. Typing coverage varied by locus: about 620-640 donors for A, B, C, DRB1 and DQB1; some 520 for DQA1; about 590 for DPA1; approximately 490 for DPB1. Several DR-DQ haplotypes were handled as single units for association and clustering, since linkage in the cohort was strong. Among about 390 genotyped donors of the cohort, an average of approximately 240,000 unique TCR beta nucleotide sequences were sequenced per donor, approximately 20% of them non-productive. The study at large found these results: Most TCR sequences were seen in very few donors, while some public TCRs were found in many individuals. When HLA alleles, especially DR and DQ, strongly co-occurred, TCR associations were difficult to assign to individual alleles. CMV serostatus was the only immune exposure information available for the cohort. Sequencing depth was assumed to be roughly uniform across donors in the presence/absence analyses, though that assumption may not hold. According to the authors, the approach could potentially be generalized to other disease states and immunological phenotypes. According to a later genetic analysis, donors in an Asian-associated ancestry cluster had fewer N-insertions in productive TCRs than the roughly 700-donor mean. A later analysis reported that several top co-occurrence clusters appeared linked to parvovirus B19, influenza, CMV and Epstein-Barr virus. Because counts were too low, around 17 rarely observed V segments, including chromosome 9 orphons, were left out of the earlier analysis of about 500 of the donors. The classifier was reported to diagnose cytomegalovirus status with high specificity and sensitivity in both the original and validation cohorts. A later analysis associated 15,000 or so TCR beta sequences with specific HLA alleles at a false discovery rate of 0.05. The study listed 150 to 200 TCR beta chains as associated with cytomegalovirus. A cluster of highly shared sequence variants was judged likely to be a technical artifact of the sequencing pipeline. Correlated functional status among segregating V segments might be attributable to linkage disequilibrium, but an unknown experimental factor could not be ruled out. In a later genetic analysis, a missense DCLRE1C variant was associated with V-gene and J-gene trimming of TCR beta chains, and the association was replicated in an independent cohort. In a later analysis, HLA-associated TCR beta chains showed more clonal expansion and lower generation probabilities than non-associated chains that were equally common. Because HLA typing was unavailable for some donors at each locus, only the typed subset was used in association tests. According to a later analysis, TCR association rates differed among HLA loci, with DRB1 alleles showing the most associated TCRs and HLA-C alleles showing the fewest. This cohort had only TCR beta chains sequenced, and the lack of alpha or paired-chain data limited which features could be detected. Three of the identified cytomegalovirus-associated TCR beta chains were confirmed in vitro to be specific for cytomegalovirus antigens. A further reported finding was that TCR beta sequences accurately predicted the HLA-A and HLA-B alleles for most subjects in the first cohort. According to a later analysis, most CMV-associated TCR beta chains appeared to be HLA-restricted, and the HLA associations seemed to be driven largely by CMV exposure. Broadly in line with IMGT annotations, most TCR beta V segments showed up in productive rearrangements about 87% or about 30% of the time in an earlier analysis of several hundred of the donors. Because the 87-base-pair reads could not distinguish some IMGT-functional V segments, including TRBV6-2 and TRBV6-3, those segments were excluded.

Library prep was done by the immunoSEQ multiplex PCR assay. A mixture of 60 forward primers for TCR Vbeta segments and 13 reverse primers for TCR Jbeta segments was used in the multiplex PCR. A multiplex PCR assay on genomic DNA amplified the CDR3 region of rearranged TCR beta genes. On the Illumina HiSeq System, the amplified TCR beta libraries were sequenced as 87-base-pair reads. In the authors' own workflow: A later analysis tallied 75 million to 85 million unique TCR beta chains across the 666 repertoires, and approximately 12 million of those chains were shared by two or more donors. Raw reads were error-corrected and collapsed into unique sequences with a nearest-neighbor algorithm that merged closely related sequences to remove PCR and sequencing errors. V, D and J gene segments were assigned by aligning CDR3 sequences to IMGT reference sequences. For a sequence to be retained, at least a six-nucleotide match to both a V gene segment and a J gene segment was required. A rearrangement was called productive if the CDR3 had no stop codons and remained in frame with V and J, and every other rearrangement was called non-productive. Following IMGT convention, CDR3 was defined as the stretch from the second conserved V-encoded cysteine to the conserved J-encoded phenylalanine. Sequences without an unambiguous match to a single V gene segment were excluded from the earlier analysis of approximately 600 of the donors. An earlier analysis of several hundred of the donors called V segments functional above 56.7% productive rearrangements and segregating when the between-donor standard deviation exceeded 5%. A statistical classification framework was developed to diagnose cytomegalovirus status using the catalog of TCR beta chain sequences. A later analysis assigned V and J genes by comparing TCR nucleotide sequences with IMGT/GENE-DB human TR gene sequences. The TCRdist pipeline was used in a later analysis to assign CDR3 sequences and most-parsimonious VDJ recombination scenarios. In a later analysis, each TCR beta chain was defined by its CDR3 amino acid sequence together with its V-gene family, and reads without a unique V-gene family were excluded. To address suspected cross-contamination and a sequencing artifact, a later analysis removed roughly 580 highly shared, low-generation-probability nucleotide sequences. In a later analysis, a clonal expansion index was calculated for each public chain from normalized within-repertoire ranks of inferred template counts. A later analysis computed generation probabilities with a VDJ recombination model fitted to out-of-frame rearrangements, and checked the results against IGoR. In a later analysis, TCR-TCR, TCR-HLA and TCR-CMV co-occurrence was scored with hypergeometric tests, and a repertoire-size bias correction was applied to TCR pairs. A later analysis estimated false discovery rates by permuting HLA or CMV assignments 20 times. In a later analysis, co-occurring TCRs were grouped using DBSCAN, and TCRdist sequence similarity was added for clustering within HLA-allele-positive subsets. Repertoires with fewer than 30,000 or more than 120,000 public chains were left out of co-occurrence clustering, as were about five repertoires with anomalous nucleotide sharing. Not all clones reach the TCRdb copy of this immuneACCESS table, which keeps in-frame sequences only. Checked studies attribute under half of the gap to unresolved V genes and leave the rest unexplained. V and J calls and clone size are as listed in that table; D and trimming were resolved from the DNA. This sample lists about 110,000 clones; 82% were detected once. The top ten clonotypes cover under 3.5% of the sample.

CDR1 and CDR2 are drawn from the germline V gene (reference sequence): GTSNPN, SVGIG. Between the V and J ends, shortened by 2 bases and 7 bases respectively, the junction contains 14 bases. Counted from cysteine to phenylalanine, this CDR3 has 13 amino acids. Only the CDR3 part of the read is kept: 39 bases, read in frame from the first base. The cohort comprised 666 healthy bone marrow donors. At the time of sampling, all cohort members were nominally healthy, though unrecorded immune exposures were likely present. The donor tested CMV seropositive and was one of the 289 seropositive cohort members. Every donor gave a peripheral blood sample, and the peripheral blood mononuclear cells from that sample were used for TCR beta sequencing. Genomic DNA was extracted from the blood cell samples with the Qiagen DNeasy Blood Extraction Kit.

The sequence is built from TRBV30 and TRBJ1-2; TRBD1 might be the D gene, on 5 matching bases. Source material: PBMCs. This clonotype originated in a man aged 30 to 39 in good health and CMV-seropositive. The CDR3 protein sequence reads: CAWSTPPGGGYTF. The DNA is TGTGCCTGGAGTACGCCCCCGGGGGGTGGCTACACCTTC.